A single sample gave rise to the 11 T cell receptor beta chains below, sequenced in a study of T-cell reconstitution after alpha-beta-depleted transplantation in children. This sample's TCRbeta library carried unique molecular identifier barcodes. From the PCR reads, TCRdb called clonotypes with MiXCR, one entry per CDR3 protein. The table includes 450,000 to 600,000 distinct CDR3 sequences, 10% to 15% detected once. This sample comprised PBMCs, mostly from graft donor cells, obtained 360 days after TCRalphabeta/CD19-depleted stem cell transplant. The receptors originated from a male patient younger than 18 who had a stem cell transplant for acute myeloid leukemia, so the T cells may come from the graft donor.

This clonotype was counted a few times. V is TRBV5-4 and J is TRBJ2-1; 10 positions agree with TRBD2. This CDR3 is built from 19 residues. Germline lookup yields CDR1 SGHNT and CDR2 YYREEE (reference sequence). V was pared by 0 bases and J by 0 bases, with 9 bases of the junction left unmatched. The CDR3: CASSLGGLAGASSYNEQFF. CDR3 DNA: TGTGCCAGCAGCTTGGGGGGGCTAGCGGGGGCCAGCTCCTACAATGAGCAGTTCTTC.

There are many counts of this clonotype. This chain connects TRBV4-3 to TRBJ2-1, with 9 bases aligning to TRBD2. V lost 4 bases, J lost 7 bases, and 5 bases stayed unmatched. The CDR3 has 14 amino acids. Germline-derived CDR1 and CDR2 are LGHNA and YSLEER. The CDR3 sequence is CASSRAGGINEQFF. The CDR3 DNA reads as TGCGCCAGCAGCCGAGCGGGAGGTATTAATGAGCAGTTCTTC.

This clonotype occurred many times. The gene calls are TRBV7-2 and TRBJ2-5; D gene ambiguous. V lost 1 base and J 2 bases, leaving 14 bases between the germline ends. Germline V lookup: CDR1 SGHTA, CDR2 FQGNSA. This CDR3 is 16 amino acids long. The CDR3 DNA is TGTGCCAGCAGCTTAGATACGGCAGCCCGTCAAGAGACCCAGTACTTC. It is translated as CASSLDTAARQETQYF.

The rearrangement joins TRBV7-9 to TRBJ1-2; D is ambiguous. Trimming removed 6 bases at V and 8 bases at J, with 7 bases between. Germline loops: CDR1 SEHNR, CDR2 FQNEAQ (reference sequence). The CDR3 extends over 10 amino acids. The CDR3 DNA reads as TGTGCCAGCAGTGGGAGAGGCTACACCTTC. This translates into CASSGRGYTF.

This clonotype was seen more than once but under ten times. The V gene is TRBV6-2 or TRBV6-3, the J gene TRBJ2-7; TRBD2 matches at 13 bases. Germline V CDR1 and CDR2: MNHEY, SVGEGT. This CDR3 is 17 amino acids long. Losses at the gene ends were 0 bases for V and 4 bases for J; bases not matched to a gene: 6. CDR3 in DNA: TGTGCCAGCAGTTACTCGACTAGCGGGAGGCCCTTTTACGAGCAGTACTTC. Its protein is CASSYSTSGRPFYEQYF.

This clonotype has a handful of counts. This chain joins TRBV6-4 and TRBJ2-3; 11 bases agree with TRBD2. This CDR3 region has 15 residues. The germline V gene encodes CDR1 MRHNA and CDR2 SNTAGT. V lost 2 bases, J lost 6 bases, and 4 bases stayed unmatched. The CDR3 sequence is CASSDGASGRDTQYF. DNA for the CDR3: TGTGCCAGCAGTGACGGGGCTAGCGGGAGGGATACGCAGTATTTT.

This clonotype has more than one count but fewer than ten. The chain carries TRBV10-3 and TRBJ2-7; D is unclear. Trimming removed 10 bases at V and 4 bases at J, with 20 bases between. This CDR3 region has 14 residues. The V gene's germline CDR1 is ENHRY and CDR2 SYGVKD. The CDR3 bases are TGTGCCACCACGGCCGTGCGAAACTCGTACGAGCAGTACTTC. The encoded protein is CATTAVRNSYEQYF.

This sequence joins TRBV18 and TRBJ2-7; D is undetermined. The ends were cut back, 2 bases at V and 0 bases at J, with 14 bases in the middle. Germline V lookup: CDR1 KGHSH, CDR2 LQKENI. This CDR3 has 16 amino acids. The CDR3 region is CASSPAASSSSYEQYF. The CDR3 region has the DNA TGTGCCAGCTCACCAGCTGCCTCGTCAAGCTCCTACGAGCAGTACTTC. The whole variable domain, filled in from reference TRBV18 and TRBJ2-7, reads NAGVMQNPRHLVRRRGQEARLRCSPMKGHSHVYWYRQLPEEGLKFMVYLQKENIIDESGMPKERFSAEFPKEGPSILRIQQVVRGDSAAYFCASSPAASSSSYEQYFGPGTRLTVT.

This chain connects TRBV20-1 to TRBJ2-5, with D maybe TRBD2 (5 bases). The germline V gene has CDR1 DFQATT and CDR2 SNEGSKA (reference sequence). The V end was cut by 2 bases, the J end by 1 base, with 8 bases between. CDR3 length: 13 amino acids. DNA for the CDR3: TGCAGTGCTAGAAGGACTTCCCAAGAGACCCAGTACTTC. Translating it yields CSARRTSQETQYF.

This clonotype was observed many times. The chain uses TRBV28 and TRBJ2-1; tentatively, D is TRBD2 (5 bases). The V end was cut by 1 base, the J end by 5 bases, with 12 bases between. This CDR3 spans 15 amino acids. Germline CDR1 and CDR2: MDHEN and SYDVKM. The CDR3 loop reads CASSLFSGKNNEQFF. In DNA, the CDR3 is TGTGCCAGCAGTTTATTCAGCGGCAAAAACAATGAGCAGTTCTTC.

This clonotype was picked up a small number of times. The chain uses TRBV6-2 or TRBV6-3 and TRBJ2-7, with 15 nucleotides matching TRBD2. CDR1 and CDR2 from the germline V gene are MNHEY and SVGEGT. The CDR3 runs to 19 residues. With 4 bases clipped from V and 4 bases from J, the junction kept 14 bases outside the gene matches. Here the CDR3 reads CASSSSVGLAGGPSYEQYF. DNA of the CDR3: TGTGCCAGCAGTTCGAGTGTAGGACTAGCGGGAGGGCCCTCGTACGAGCAGTACTTC.